The TCR beta chain described here comes from a study of T cells in localized non-small cell lung cancer. Deletions cut 3 bases from V and 5 bases from J, with 14 bases between. This CDR3 comprises 14 residues. General study results and limits: In adjacent lung appeared a median approximately 61 of the top 100 tumor clones. Clonality of T cells reached its maximum in uninvolved adjacent lung, surpassing tumor. Multi-region tumor sequencing was not done, so intratumor heterogeneity could not be excluded. Higher adjacent-lung clonality was associated with shorter survival.

This clone was recorded a few times. Its antigen is unidentified. Sequencing used immunoSEQ multiplex PCR; TCRdb keeps in-frame clones, though not all of them. This table holds fewer than 4,500 clones, about 29% found once. The input for sequencing was lung tumor tissue, taken before any cancer treatment. The TCR was taken from a male donor aged 60 or over with stage I lung adenocarcinoma. V is TRBV23-1 and J is TRBJ2-7; D is unresolved. TRBV23-1 is filed as an ORF, its function uncertain. The CDR3 region is CASSHPGHLDEQYV. The CDR3 DNA follows: TGCGCCAGCAGTCACCCGGGTCACCTAGACGAGCAGTACGTC.